Here is one T cell receptor (beta chain) with its context. This sample is part of a study of identical twins. The junction had 8 bases not matched to a gene; V was cut back by 6 bases and J by 4 bases. Germline-derived CDR1 and CDR2 are MNHEY and SVGEGT. The CDR3 sequence is 14 residues long. TCRdb ran MiXCR on the 5' RACE reads and lists one entry per CDR3 protein. The sample gives roughly 250,000 distinct CDR3 sequences, around 15% of which show up once; 8.5% to 10% is in the top ten. This TCR was sampled from a woman aged 18 to 35 in good health. The sample comprised memory (CD45RO+) T cells sorted from blood. The chain combines TRBV6-2 or TRBV6-3 with TRBJ2-7; 8 bases are shared with TRBD2. For the CDR3, the DNA is TGTGCCAGCAGGGGCAGCGGGAGCAGGTACGAGCAGTACTTC. This gives the protein CASRGSGSRYEQYF.